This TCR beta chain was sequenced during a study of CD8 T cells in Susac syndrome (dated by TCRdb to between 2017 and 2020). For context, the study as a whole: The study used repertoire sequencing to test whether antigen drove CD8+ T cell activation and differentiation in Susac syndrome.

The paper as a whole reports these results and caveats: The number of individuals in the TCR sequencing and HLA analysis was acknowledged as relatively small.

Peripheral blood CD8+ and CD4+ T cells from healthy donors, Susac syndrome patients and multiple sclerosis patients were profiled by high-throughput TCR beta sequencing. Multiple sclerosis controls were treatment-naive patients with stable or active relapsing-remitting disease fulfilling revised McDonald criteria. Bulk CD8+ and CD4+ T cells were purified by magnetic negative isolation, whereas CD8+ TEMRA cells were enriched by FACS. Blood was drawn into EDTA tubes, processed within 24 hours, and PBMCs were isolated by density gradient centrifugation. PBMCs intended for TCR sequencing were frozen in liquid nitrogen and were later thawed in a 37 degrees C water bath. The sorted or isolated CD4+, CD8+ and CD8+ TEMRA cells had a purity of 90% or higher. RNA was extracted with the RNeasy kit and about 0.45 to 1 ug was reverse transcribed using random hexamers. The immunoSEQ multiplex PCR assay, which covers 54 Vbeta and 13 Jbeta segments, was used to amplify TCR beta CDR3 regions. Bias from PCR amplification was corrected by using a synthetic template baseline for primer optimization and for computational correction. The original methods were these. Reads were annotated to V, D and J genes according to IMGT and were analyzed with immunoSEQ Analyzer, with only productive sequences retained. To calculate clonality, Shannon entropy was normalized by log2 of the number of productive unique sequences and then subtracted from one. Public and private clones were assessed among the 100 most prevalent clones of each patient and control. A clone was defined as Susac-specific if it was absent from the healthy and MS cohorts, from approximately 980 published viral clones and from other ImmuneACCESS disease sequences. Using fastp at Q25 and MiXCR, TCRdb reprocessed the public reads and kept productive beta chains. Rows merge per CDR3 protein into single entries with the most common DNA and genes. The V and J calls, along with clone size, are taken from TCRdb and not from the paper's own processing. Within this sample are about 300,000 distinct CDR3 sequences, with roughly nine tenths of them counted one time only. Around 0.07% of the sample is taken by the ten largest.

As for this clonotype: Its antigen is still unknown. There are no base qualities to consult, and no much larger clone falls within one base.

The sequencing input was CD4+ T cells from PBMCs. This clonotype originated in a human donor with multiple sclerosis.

The CDR3 protein is CASSQPAGVSFNEQFF. The DNA reads TGTGCCAGCAGCCAACCAGCGGGGGTCTCCTTTAATGAGCAGTTCTTC. Recombination joined TRBV4-2 with TRBJ2-1; TRBD2 lines up with 8 middle nucleotides. CDR1 is given as LGHNA and CDR2 as YNFKEQ, both from the germline V gene. Including the terminal cysteine and phenylalanine, the CDR3 comprises 16 residues. The retained sequence is limited to the CDR3, 48 bases, with the frame set at the first base. Trimming takes 2 bases off V and 7 bases off J; junction bases not matched to a gene: 10.